These T cell receptor beta chains were read from a single sample in a study of T cell repertoires in cytomegalovirus infection. No antigens are known for them. TCRdb analysed the reads with MiXCR anew, one entry per CDR3 protein. The sample contains 800,000 to 950,000 distinct CDR3 sequences, about 33% of which appear only once. The material was cultured CD8+ T cells from PBMCs, obtained from culture after CMV antigen stimulation. These receptors originate from a human donor in good health (CMV status not recorded). Some clones in this sample may be carry-over from other donors' samples. Each CDR3 is given without its conserved first and last residue. Fields, in order: CDR3 protein, V gene, D gene, J gene. The D gene is left open where the match is weak.

CDR3aa: ASSQLGGTSTDTQY
v_gene: TRBV4-1
d_gene: -
j_gene: TRBJ2-3

CDR3aa: ASSLALNNEQF
v_gene: TRBV7-9
d_gene: -
j_gene: TRBJ2-1

CDR3aa: ASSLEGRGNEKLF
v_gene: TRBV5-8
d_gene: -
j_gene: TRBJ1-4

CDR3aa: ASSPYSPPTSQETQY
v_gene: TRBV7-6
d_gene: -
j_gene: TRBJ2-5

CDR3aa: ATSDVGQGDGELF
v_gene: TRBV24-1
d_gene: TRBD1
j_gene: TRBJ2-2

CDR3aa: SVAQLIGSPNQPQH
v_gene: TRBV29-1
d_gene: -
j_gene: TRBJ1-5

CDR3aa: ASSILLAVYNEQF
v_gene: TRBV19
d_gene: TRBD2
j_gene: TRBJ2-1

CDR3aa: ASSYFGQPEFTGELF
v_gene: TRBV6-5
d_gene: -
j_gene: TRBJ2-2

CDR3aa: ASSERGLVSYPGELF
v_gene: TRBV2
d_gene: -
j_gene: TRBJ2-2

CDR3aa: ASSLREEQGRGAYNEQF
v_gene: TRBV27
d_gene: TRBD2
j_gene: TRBJ2-1

CDR3aa: ASSLNHNQPQH
v_gene: TRBV27
d_gene: -
j_gene: TRBJ1-5

CDR3aa: ASSARASGGVGEQF
v_gene: TRBV19
d_gene: TRBD2
j_gene: TRBJ2-1

CDR3aa: ASSQVPGNYGYT
v_gene: TRBV4-1
d_gene: -
j_gene: TRBJ1-2

CDR3aa: VSSAGSGWNEQF
v_gene: TRBV27
d_gene: -
j_gene: TRBJ2-1

CDR3aa: ASSPGTGGYEQY
v_gene: TRBV12-3/TRBV12-4
d_gene: TRBD1
j_gene: TRBJ2-7